This is a list of T cell receptor beta chains from one sample in a study of vaccination and CD4 T cells after COVID-19. Their specific antigens are unknown. TCRdb recomputed calls from the PCR reads with MiXCR, one row per CDR3 protein. The repertoire includes 20,000 or so distinct CDR3 sequences, about 41% of them detected once, and approximately 13% sits in the top ten. The source material was CD4+ T cells from blood, cultured in vitro. Source of these receptors: a human donor who had recovered from COVID-19. Each CDR3 is given with its conserved first and last residue. The D gene is left open where the match is weak. Not every row has a clone size; where given, it reads once, few, many or a size class.

length: 15
J: TRBJ1-3
D: -
V: TRBV7-2
size: few
CDR3: CASSLEGGAGNTIYF
DNA: TGTGCCAGCAGCTTAGAAGGGGGGGCTGGAAACACCATATATTTT

length: 14
J: TRBJ1-5
D: -
V: TRBV20-1
size: few
CDR3: CSAPDPRGNQPQHF
DNA: TGCAGTGCTCCCGACCCCAGGGGAAATCAGCCCCAGCATTTT

length: 15
J: TRBJ2-3
D: -
V: TRBV7-9
size: -
CDR3: CASSLSQGSTDTQYF
DNA: TGTGCCAGCAGCTTATCGCAGGGGAGCACAGATACGCAGTATTTT

length: 13
J: TRBJ1-1
D: -
V: TRBV24-1
size: few
CDR3: CATSAAMNTEAFF
DNA: TGTGCCACCAGCGCGGCTATGAACACTGAAGCTTTCTTT

length: 16
J: TRBJ2-1
D: -
V: TRBV7-2
size: -
CDR3: CASSLGDQQLYNEQFF
DNA: TGTGCCAGCAGCTTAGGGGACCAACAATTATACAATGAGCAGTTCTTC

length: 14
J: TRBJ2-3
D: TRBD1
V: TRBV7-8
size: few
CDR3: CASSPRTGPDTQYF
DNA: TGTGCCAGCAGCCCTCGGACAGGACCAGATACGCAGTATTTT

length: 13
J: TRBJ1-1
D: -
V: TRBV7-8
size: -
CDR3: CASSLEQGAEAFF
DNA: TGTGCCAGCAGCTTAGAACAGGGAGCTGAAGCTTTCTTT

length: 13
J: TRBJ1-2
D: -
V: TRBV19
size: once
CDR3: CASSIGPAYGYTF
DNA: TGTGCCAGTAGTATCGGTCCGGCCTATGGCTACACCTTC

length: 19
J: TRBJ2-6
D: TRBD1
V: TRBV5-1
size: -
CDR3: CASSLATGQRHSGANVLTF
DNA: TGCGCCAGCAGCTTGGCCACGGGACAGCGACATTCTGGGGCCAACGTCCTGACTTTC

length: 15
J: TRBJ2-3
D: -
V: TRBV28
size: -
CDR3: CASSLSGSGTDTQYF
DNA: TGTGCCAGCAGTTTATCCGGTTCGGGCACAGATACGCAGTATTTT

length: 13
J: TRBJ1-1
D: -
V: TRBV15
size: -
CDR3: CATSRNRGTEAFF
DNA: TGTGCCACCAGCCGGAACAGAGGCACTGAAGCTTTCTTT

length: 16
J: TRBJ2-3
D: -
V: TRBV6-5
size: few
CDR3: CASSYSGGLGTDTQYF
DNA: TGTGCCAGCAGTTACTCGGGGGGTTTGGGCACAGATACGCAGTATTTT

length: 15
J: TRBJ1-1
D: -
V: TRBV18
size: -
CDR3: CATSSVQGRGTEAFF
DNA: TGTGCCACCTCGTCGGTACAGGGCAGAGGCACTGAAGCTTTCTTT

length: 15
J: TRBJ2-7
D: TRBD1
V: TRBV18
size: -
CDR3: CASSLQTGGAQGEYF
DNA: TGTGCCAGCTCACTACAGACAGGGGGCGCGCAGGGGGAGTACTTC

length: 15
J: TRBJ2-3
D: TRBD1
V: TRBV24-1
size: -
CDR3: CATSDRGQGIDTQYF
DNA: TGTGCCACCAGTGATCGGGGACAGGGGATAGATACGCAGTATTTT

length: 13
J: TRBJ1-6
D: -
V: TRBV5-1
size: -
CDR3: CASSPSYNSPLHF
DNA: TGCGCCAGCAGCCCGTCATATAATTCACCCCTCCACTTT